These 25 T cell receptor beta chains were all obtained from the same sample, sequenced in a study of blood T cell repertoires in COVID-19. The assay was immunoSEQ multiplex PCR, and TCRdb's table has in-frame clones only and misses some. This table holds fewer than 400,000 clones, around 92% found once. Sample: peripheral blood. Receptors were obtained from a young woman with COVID-19, enrolled during active disease.

This chain connects TRBV5-1 to TRBJ1-3; possibly TRBD1 for D (5 bases). Looked up from germline, CDR1 is SGHRS and CDR2 is YFSETQ. The CDR3 is 15 residues long. V was pared by 2 bases and J by 0 bases, with 9 bases between. The CDR3 region is CASSFGATSGNTIYF. The CDR3, as DNA: TGCGCCAGCAGCTTTGGGGCCACCTCTGGAAACACCATATATTTT. Using reference TRBV5-1 and TRBJ1-3 for the parts outside the CDR3, the full variable domain is KAGVTQTPRYLIKTRGQQVTLSCSPISGHRSVSWYQQTPGQGLQFLFEYFSETQRNKGNFPGRFSGRQFSNSRSEMNVSTLELGDSALYLCASSFGATSGNTIYFGEGSWLTVV.

The chain uses TRBV28 and TRBJ2-2, with TRBD2 matching over 14 bases. This CDR3 comprises 17 residues. Germline V lookup: CDR1 MDHEN, CDR2 SYDVKM. Trimming cost V 1 base and J 6 bases; bases outside gene matches: 4. The CDR3 region is CASSLLRLAGGPGELFF. Written as DNA, the CDR3 is TGTGCCAGCAGTTTATTAAGACTAGCGGGGGGGCCCGGGGAGCTGTTTTTT.

The V call is TRBV7-8, the J call TRBJ1-2; D is ambiguous. Germline values: CDR1 SGHVS, CDR2 FQNEAQ. V was trimmed by 0 bases and J by 4 bases, leaving 15 bases between them. The CDR3 runs 16 residues. The CDR3 reads CASSLALKDWPYGYTF. The CDR3 nucleotides are TGTGCCAGCAGCTTAGCGCTCAAGGACTGGCCCTATGGCTACACCTTC. The variable domain in full, with the rest retrieved from reference TRBV7-8 and TRBJ1-2, is GAGVSQSPRYKVAKRGQDVALRCDPISGHVSLFWYQQALGQGPEFLTYFQNEAQLDKSGLPSDRFFAERPEGSVSTLKIQRTQQEDSAVYLCASSLALKDWPYGYTFGSGTRLTVV.

This sequence joins TRBV7-3 and TRBJ2-2; D possibly corresponds to TRBD2 (5 bases). Trimming left V 4 bases short and J 4 bases short, with 7 bases between. The CDR3 is made up of 13 amino acids. Germline-derived CDR1 and CDR2 are SGHTA and FQGTGA. The CDR3 DNA reads TGTGCCAGCAGCTCCACTAGCACCGGGGAGCTGTTTTTT. This encodes CASSSTSTGELFF.

The CDR3 here is CASSADRGNTEAFF. The DNA for the CDR3 is TGTGCCAGCAGTGCGGACAGGGGGAACACTGAAGCTTTCTTT. The chain recombines TRBV6-4 with TRBJ1-1, with TRBD1 identical over 9 bases. The CDR3 runs to 14 residues. J was trimmed by 1 base and V by 4 bases; bases with no gene match: 1. Germline CDR1 and CDR2: MRHNA and SNTAGT.

V gene TRBV5-1 combines with J gene TRBJ1-2, with D uncertain. The V gene lost 4 bases and the J gene lost 0 bases, with 10 bases spanning the gap. Germline assignment: CDR1 SGHRS and CDR2 YFSETQ. The CDR3 sequence is 14 residues long. The CDR3 is CASSPSTSNYGYTF. In DNA, the CDR3 is TGCGCCAGCAGCCCGTCCACATCTAACTATGGCTACACCTTC. The variable domain in full, with the rest retrieved from reference TRBV5-1 and TRBJ1-2, is KAGVTQTPRYLIKTRGQQVTLSCSPISGHRSVSWYQQTPGQGLQFLFEYFSETQRNKGNFPGRFSGRQFSNSRSEMNVSTLELGDSALYLCASSPSTSNYGYTFGSGTRLTVV.

V and J are TRBV11-2 and TRBJ2-2, with 7 bases aligning to TRBD2. The germline gives CDR1 SGHAT, CDR2 FQNNGV. Unmatched junction bases numbered 7, after V lost 4 bases and J lost 5 bases. This CDR3 has 15 amino acids. The CDR3 coding sequence is TGTGCCAGCAGCTGGGGGGTAGCGGGTACCGGGGAGCTGTTTTTT. This encodes CASSWGVAGTGELFF.

This chain uses TRBV4-2 with TRBJ1-2; D is perhaps TRBD1 (5 bases). The germline V gene has CDR1 LGHNA and CDR2 YNFKEQ. This CDR3 region has 11 residues. V gave up 4 bases and J gave up 6 bases, with 6 bases separating them. CDR3 nucleotide sequence: TGTGCCAGCAGCCGGGGCGATGGCTACACCTTC. It yields the protein CASSRGDGYTF.

V is TRBV29-1 and J is TRBJ2-3, with D possibly TRBD2 on 5 matching bases. The ends were cut back, 1 base at V and 2 bases at J, with 10 bases in the middle. CDR1 is SQVTM and CDR2 is ANQGSEA in the germline V gene. This CDR3 has 14 residues. The CDR3 coding sequence is TGCAGCGTTGAAGGGGTCGGGAACACAGATACGCAGTATTTT. Residues: CSVEGVGNTDTQYF.

This clone was detected a few times. This chain uses TRBV6-6 with TRBJ1-5, with TRBD1 as a possible D gene (6 bases). The CDR3 spans 13 residues. V dropped 5 bases and J dropped 6 bases, with 11 bases sitting between them. The V gene's germline CDR1 is MNHNY and CDR2 SVGAGI (reference sequence). CDR3 nucleotide sequence: TGTGCCAGCAGTCAGGGGCGGAGTCAGCCCCAGCATTTT. The encoded protein is CASSQGRSQPQHF.

This chain joins TRBV4-3 and TRBJ1-5; TRBD1 matches 8 bases. The CDR3 spans 14 residues. The germline V gene has CDR1 LGHNA and CDR2 YSLEER. The junction had 1 base not matched to a gene; V was cut back by 0 bases and J by 6 bases. The CDR3 loop reads CASSQDRGPQPQHF. Written as DNA, the CDR3 is TGCGCCAGCAGCCAAGACAGGGGGCCTCAGCCCCAGCATTTT.

The rearrangement uses TRBV15 and TRBJ1-4; 9 bases are shared with TRBD1. V was pared by 0 bases and J by 6 bases, with 5 bases of the junction left unmatched. The CDR3 consists of 16 residues. Germline CDR1 LNHNV, CDR2 YYDKDF (reference sequence). The CDR3 region has the DNA TGTGCCACCAGCAGAGATTTGGGACAGGGTCATGAAAAACTGTTTTTT. Its protein is CATSRDLGQGHEKLFF.

This chain joins TRBV9 and TRBJ2-7, with TRBD1 matching 10 bases. V shed 0 bases, J shed 4 bases, and the junction held 4 bases outside the gene matches. This CDR3 contains 15 residues. Per the germline V gene, CDR1 is SGDLS and CDR2 is YYNGEE. The CDR3: CASSVGGDRGYEQYF. DNA of the CDR3: TGTGCCAGCAGCGTAGGAGGGGACAGGGGTTACGAGCAGTACTTC.

The chain combines TRBV6-2 or TRBV6-3 with TRBJ2-7; D is perhaps TRBD2 (6 bases). Germline V gene lookup returns CDR1 MNHEY and CDR2 SVGEGT. This CDR3 comprises 16 residues. The V end was cut by 6 bases, the J end by 2 bases, with 20 bases between. In DNA, the CDR3 is TGTGCCAGCAGCCTTCTCCCGAGTCGGGGGACCTACGAGCAGTACTTC. Encoded protein: CASSLLPSRGTYEQYF.

The V gene is TRBV4-1, the J gene TRBJ1-3; a weak D match, TRBD1 (5 bases). The CDR3 consists of 15 residues. V was pared by 0 bases and J by 4 bases, with 10 bases between. Germline-derived CDR1 and CDR2 are MGHRA and YSYEKL. The CDR3 spells CASSQDRARGNTIYF. The DNA of the CDR3 is TGCGCCAGCAGCCAAGACAGGGCTCGAGGAAACACCATATATTTT.

This chain links TRBV19 with TRBJ1-5; D possibly corresponds to TRBD1 (5 bases). V lost 8 bases, J lost 9 bases, and 14 bases lay in between. In germline, CDR1 is LNHDA, CDR2 SQIVND (reference sequence). This CDR3 is 12 amino acids long. The DNA of the CDR3 is TGTGCCAGTCAAGGGGTTGCATGGCCCCAGCATTTT. Residues: CASQGVAWPQHF.

The chain links TRBV5-1 to TRBJ1-2; D uncertain. The CDR3 is 13 residues long. Germline V gene sequence: CDR1 SGHRS, CDR2 YFSETQ. The V end was cut by 0 bases, the J end by 8 bases, with 11 bases between. As DNA, the CDR3 is TGCGCCAGCAGCTTGGATCCGAGTTCGGGCTACACCTTC. Its protein is CASSLDPSSGYTF.

The chain combines TRBV6-2 or TRBV6-3 with TRBJ1-2; TRBD1 might be the D (6 bases). This CDR3 has 14 amino acids. Per germline, CDR1 MNHEY and CDR2 SVGEGT. V lost 2 bases and J 8 bases, leaving 15 bases between the germline ends. CDR3 region: CASSYTGMGEGYTF. In DNA form, the CDR3 reads TGTGCCAGCAGTTACACAGGGATGGGCGAGGGCTACACCTTC.

This chain links TRBV10-3 with TRBJ2-7; D is uncertain. This CDR3 has 14 residues. CDR1 and CDR2 from the germline V gene are ENHRY and SYGVKD. V was cut by 6 bases and J by 0 bases, with 12 bases left in between. CDR3 residues: CAIRARLDSYEQYF. The CDR3 DNA follows: TGTGCCATCAGGGCCAGGCTGGACTCCTACGAGCAGTACTTC.

This clone was observed once. The genes are TRBV7-2 and TRBJ2-1; D is uncertain. Germline values: CDR1 SGHTA, CDR2 FQGNSA. The V and J ends lost 4 bases and 7 bases respectively, with 11 bases between them. The CDR3 spans 13 residues. CDR3 residues: CASSSINGNEQFF. For the CDR3, the DNA is TGTGCCAGCAGCTCGATAAACGGGAATGAGCAGTTCTTC.

The chain links TRBV14 to TRBJ1-4; D may be TRBD1 (5 bases). Germline CDR1 is SGHDN and CDR2 is FVKESK. The ends were cut back, 1 base at V and 8 bases at J, with 14 bases in the middle. This CDR3 has 15 amino acids. CDR3 residues: CASSQVATGIEKLFF. The CDR3 bases are TGTGCCAGCAGCCAAGTAGCTACAGGTATCGAAAAACTGTTTTTT. Supplemented by reference TRBV14 and TRBJ1-4, the full variable domain reads EAGVTQFPSHSVIEKGQTVTLRCDPISGHDNLYWYRRVMGKEIKFLLHFVKESKQDESGMPNNRFLAERTGGTYSTLKVQPAELEDSGVYFCASSQVATGIEKLFFGSGTQLSVL.

This chain uses TRBV2 with TRBJ1-6; D might be TRBD1 (5 bases). The germline CDR1 and CDR2 sequences are SNHLY and FYNNEI. The V and J ends lost 6 bases and 7 bases respectively, with 16 bases between them. This CDR3 has 15 amino acids. The CDR3 sequence is CASRMAVTANSPLHF. The CDR3 nucleotides are TGTGCCAGCAGAATGGCGGTGACAGCGAATTCACCCCTCCACTTT.

The chain is built from TRBV6-5 and TRBJ2-7; a possible D gene is TRBD2 (7 bases). Germline V CDR1 and CDR2: MNHEY, SVGAGI. Trimming took 11 bases from V and 7 from J, leaving 21 bases between them. The CDR3 sequence is 13 residues long. The CDR3 bases are TGTGCCGCTACCATGGGGGGGGGCACAGAGCAGTACGTC. Translated: CAATMGGGTEQYV.

The chain carries TRBV7-8 and TRBJ1-1; D is perhaps TRBD1 (6 bases). This CDR3 comprises 16 residues. Between the trimmed V and J ends, which lost 2 bases and 3 bases, there was a span of 16 bases. The V gene's germline CDR1 is SGHVS and CDR2 FQNEAQ. The CDR3 spells CASSLSRTQGYTEAFF. DNA of the CDR3: TGTGCCAGCAGCTTATCCCGAACACAGGGTTACACTGAAGCTTTCTTT.

This chain links TRBV4-2 with TRBJ2-1, with a possible D match to TRBD1 (5 bases). The CDR3 is made up of 15 amino acids. V lost 0 bases and J 4 bases, leaving 10 bases between the germline ends. Per germline, CDR1 LGHNA and CDR2 YNFKEQ. The CDR3 DNA sequence: TGTGCCAGCAGCCAAGAAAGGGCAGGGTACAATGAGCAGTTCTTC. Its translation: CASSQERAGYNEQFF.